Described below is a single TCR beta chain sequence and its context. These data belong to a study of T cell responses to AZD1222 COVID-19 vaccine. Here immunoSEQ multiplex PCR was the method, and the copy in TCRdb shows in-frame clones only, minus some. The sample has approximately 120,000 clones, more than 70% seen once. This TCR came from an adult in good health. The starting material was peripheral blood, obtained on day 0 of AZD1222 vaccination.

This CDR3 is CASSHDRVGPQHF. CDR3 nucleotide sequence: TGTGCCAGCAGCCATGACAGGGTCGGGCCCCAGCATTTT. The rearrangement joins TRBV14 to TRBJ1-5, with TRBD1 matching 7 bases. V shed 3 bases, J shed 9 bases, and the junction held 5 bases outside the gene matches. The CDR3 covers 13 residues. Germline CDR1 is SGHDN and CDR2 is FVKESK.